This is a list of T cell receptor beta chains from one sample in a study of beta chain features in type 1 diabetes. Sequencing used immunoSEQ multiplex PCR; TCRdb keeps in-frame clones, though not all of them. The repertoire holds fewer than 450,000 clones, with roughly 12% as singletons. Sequencing was carried out using naive CD4+ T cells from blood. These receptors all stem from a woman aged 18-30 years with type 1 diabetes. Each CDR3 is given with its conserved first and last residue. Each record gives: J gene, D gene, clone size, V gene, CDR3 DNA, CDR3 protein. The D gene is left open where the match is weak. Not all rows give a size; the values are once, few, many and, for expanded clones, a class.

TRBJ2-1,TRBD2,-,TRBV11-2,TGTGCCAGCAGCCCCCGACTAGCGAACAATGAGCAGTTCTTC,CASSPRLANNEQFF
TRBJ2-7,TRBD2,few,TRBV14,TGTGCCAGCAGCCTTTCTAGCGGGGCCTCCTACGAGCAGTACTTC,CASSLSSGASYEQYF
TRBJ2-5,-,few,TRBV20-1,TGCAGTGCTAGGGAGGGCGATACCCAGTACTTC,CSAREGDTQYF
TRBJ1-5,-,few,TRBV18,TGTGCCAGCTCACCACAACCGCAGGGCCAGCCCCAGCATTTT,CASSPQPQGQPQHF
TRBJ2-3,-,-,TRBV4-3,TGCGCCAGCAGCCTCCTCCCGGGAGTGGCAGATACGCAGTATTTT,CASSLLPGVADTQYF
TRBJ1-5,-,-,TRBV4-1,TGCGCCAGCAGCCAAGATTTGTGGGGGCAGGGGCCCCAGCATTTT,CASSQDLWGQGPQHF
TRBJ2-5,-,-,TRBV11-2,TGTGCCAGCAGCTTTATCCAAGAGACCCAGTACTTC,CASSFIQETQYF
TRBJ1-2,-,few,TRBV29-1,TGCAGCGTTGAAGGAGGCCAGGGGTGGTATGGCTACACCTTC,CSVEGGQGWYGYTF
TRBJ2-7,-,-,TRBV5-1,TGCGCCAGCAGGGGCAGGGGCGGCGAGCAGTACTTC,CASRGRGGEQYF
TRBJ1-4,-,few,TRBV7-2,TGTGCCAGCAGCCTACAGTCAAACTTCAATGAAAAACTGTTTTTT,CASSLQSNFNEKLFF
TRBJ2-4,TRBD2,-,TRBV19,TGTGCCAGTAGTATGTCTCCTAGCGGGAGAAACATTCAGTACTTC,CASSMSPSGRNIQYF
TRBJ2-3,TRBD1,-,TRBV19,TGTGCCAGTAGTATCTTCCCCACAGGGGCGGCAGATACGCAGTATTTT,CASSIFPTGAADTQYF
TRBJ1-2,-,few,TRBV5-6,TGTGCCAGCAGCTTCGACAGGATGACTAACTATGGCTACACCTTC,CASSFDRMTNYGYTF
TRBJ1-1,-,-,TRBV18,TGTGCCAGCTCACCACCACAGCTGAACACTGAAGCTTTCTTT,CASSPPQLNTEAFF
TRBJ1-1,TRBD1,few,TRBV5-1,TGCGCCAGTGCGACAGGGGTGAACACTGAAGCTTTCTTT,CASATGVNTEAFF
TRBJ1-4,TRBD1,-,TRBV11-2,TGTGCCAGCAGCTCGACAGGGCCGGGAGAAAAACTGTTTTTT,CASSSTGPGEKLFF
TRBJ2-3,TRBD1,-,TRBV27,TGTGCCAGCAGTCCGTTCGGACAGGGCACAGATACGCAGTATTTT,CASSPFGQGTDTQYF
TRBJ2-1,TRBD2,-,TRBV19,TGTGCCAGTAGGGCCGGGACTAGCGGGATCAATGAGCAGTTCTTC,CASRAGTSGINEQFF
TRBJ2-1,TRBD2,-,TRBV7-3,TGTGCCAGCAGCTTAAGGGGGGGACTAGCGGGATTCAGTGAGCAGTTCTTC,CASSLRGGLAGFSEQFF
TRBJ1-1,-,-,TRBV7-9,TGTGCCAGCAGCCAGGGAGGACCTGAAGCTTTCTTT,CASSQGGPEAFF
TRBJ2-2,-,few,TRBV30,TGTGCCAGACGTCCTGGCGGGACGGGCACCGGGGAGCTGTTTTTT,CARRPGGTGTGELFF
TRBJ2-5,TRBD1,-,TRBV4-1,TGCGCCAGCAGCCAAGGGGACAGGGATCAAGAGACCCAGTACTTC,CASSQGDRDQETQYF
TRBJ1-4,-,few,TRBV9,TGTGCCAGCAGCGCCGACAGACAGACGGCCCGACTGTTTTTT,CASSADRQTARLFF
TRBJ2-1,TRBD2,few,TRBV5-1,TGCGCCAGCAGCTTGGATAGCGGGAGAGGAAATGAGCAGTTCTTC,CASSLDSGRGNEQFF
TRBJ2-1,TRBD2,-,TRBV4-3,TGCGCCAGCAGCCAAGATATCGTGGCGACTAGCGGGAGGTGGGAGCAGTTCTTC,CASSQDIVATSGRWEQFF
TRBJ1-5,TRBD1,few,TRBV4-1,TGCGCCAGCAGCCAAGAGTACGGACAGGGACGCAATCAGCCCCAGCATTTT,CASSQEYGQGRNQPQHF
TRBJ1-2,-,few,TRBV4-3,TGCGCCAGCAGCCAAGACCGAACAGAACTCAACTATGGCTACACCTTC,CASSQDRTELNYGYTF
TRBJ2-5,TRBD2,few,TRBV19,TGTGCCAGTAGTCTCTCGTCCGCCGCCGGGACTAGCTTACCGTACCAAGAGACCCAGTACTTC,CASSLSSAAGTSLPYQETQYF
TRBJ2-7,-,-,TRBV29-1,TGCAGCGTCGCCCCAACAGGGATGACCTACGAGCAGTACTTC,CSVAPTGMTYEQYF
TRBJ1-1,-,few,TRBV9,TGTGCCAGCAGCGTAGATTCATCTGAAGCTTTCTTT,CASSVDSSEAFF
TRBJ2-1,-,few,TRBV5-1,TGCGCCAGCAGCATGGCTGTGGCCCAGGGCGATGAGCAGTTCTTC,CASSMAVAQGDEQFF
TRBJ2-3,TRBD2,few,TRBV29-1,TGCAGCGTTCCCAGCGGGAACACAGATACGCAGTATTTT,CSVPSGNTDTQYF
TRBJ1-5,TRBD1,-,TRBV10-3,TGTGCCATCAGGGGGACAGAAACCCAGCCCCAGCATTTT,CAIRGTETQPQHF
TRBJ2-5,TRBD1,-,TRBV4-1,TGCGCCAGCAGCCATGCGGACAGGGACCAAGAGACCCAGTACTTC,CASSHADRDQETQYF
TRBJ2-3,TRBD2,few,TRBV5-4,TGTGCCAGCAGGCCGGGACTAGCGGGACTTCAGGGCACGCAGTATTTT,CASRPGLAGLQGTQYF
TRBJ2-7,TRBD1,few,TRBV2,TGTGCCAGCAGGGAACAGGGGGCGCCTGACGAGCAGTACTTC,CASREQGAPDEQYF
TRBJ2-1,TRBD1,-,TRBV30,TGTGCCTGGAGTGTAACGAGGGACAGGGGTTACAATGAGCAGTTCTTC,CAWSVTRDRGYNEQFF
TRBJ2-1,-,-,TRBV4-3,TGCGCCAGCAGCCAAGTCTACCCCCGGGGCAGGAGGGAGGACAATGAGCAGTTCTTC,CASSQVYPRGRREDNEQFF
TRBJ2-7,-,few,TRBV7-2,TGTGCCAGCAGCTTACCAGGGCAGGGAGGACAGTACTTC,CASSLPGQGGQYF
TRBJ2-1,-,few,TRBV4-3,TGCGCCAGCAGCCAAGTTCATCCTCGGGGGAGATTCAATGAGCAGTTCTTC,CASSQVHPRGRFNEQFF
TRBJ2-3,TRBD2,few,TRBV30,TGTGCCTGGAGTTGGGGACTAGCGGGAGGGCATACAGATACGCAGTATTTT,CAWSWGLAGGHTDTQYF
TRBJ2-5,-,many,TRBV23-1,TGCGCCAGCAGTCACCGACAGTCCCAAGAGACCCAGTACTTC,CASSHRQSQETQYF
TRBJ2-5,-,few,TRBV7-3,TGTGCCAGCAGCCGATACAGGGAAGAGACCCAGTACTTC,CASSRYREETQYF
TRBJ2-5,TRBD2,-,TRBV7-9,TGTGCCAGCAGCTTATGGGGGGGGAAGACCCAGTACTTC,CASSLWGGKTQYF
TRBJ2-7,-,few,TRBV7-2,TGTGCCAGCAGCTTAGTGCAGGGCGAGCAGTACTTC,CASSLVQGEQYF
TRBJ2-6,TRBD1,-,TRBV5-1,TGCGCCAGCAGCCCTACAGGGGTTGGGGCCAACGTCCTGACTTTC,CASSPTGVGANVLTF
TRBJ2-1,TRBD2,-,TRBV15,TGTGCCACAGCATCCTCCAGACTAAGGACTAGCGGGAGGGCCTCCTACAATGAGCAGTTCTTC,CATASSRLRTSGRASYNEQFF
TRBJ2-3,TRBD2,few,TRBV30,TGTGCCTGGAGTGTTGCGGGAGGGCCGAGAGATACGCAGTATTTT,CAWSVAGGPRDTQYF
TRBJ2-3,TRBD1,-,TRBV30,TGTGCCTGGAGTCCAGGGGGAGATACGCAGTATTTT,CAWSPGGDTQYF
TRBJ1-2,-,-,TRBV18,TGTGCCAGCTCACCACAAGCAGGGGCCTATGGCTACACCTTC,CASSPQAGAYGYTF
TRBJ2-1,TRBD2,-,TRBV11-2,TGTGCCAGCAGCTCGTATAAGACTAGCGGCTCCTACAATGAGCAGTTCTTC,CASSSYKTSGSYNEQFF
TRBJ2-2,TRBD2,few,TRBV19,TGTGCCAGTAGTACTAGCGGTCAACCCGGGGAGCTGTTTTTT,CASSTSGQPGELFF
TRBJ2-5,TRBD1,few,TRBV6-5,TGTGCCAGCAGTTACTCAACGACAGGGTACGGAGAGACCCAGTACTTC,CASSYSTTGYGETQYF